This passage covers 32 T cell receptor beta chains from one sample sequenced in a study of T cell responses to AZD1222 COVID-19 vaccine. The table came from immunoSEQ multiplex PCR; TCRdb's copy has only in-frame clones and leaves some out. In the table there are 100,000 to 150,000 clones, around 90% of which are singletons. The sample was peripheral blood, taken on day 0 of AZD1222 vaccination. The receptor set was obtained from an adult in good health.

The CDR3, as DNA: TGTGCCAGCAGTTTATCCCCTTTTGGCTCGGAGCAGTTCTTC. This translates into CASSLSPFGSEQFF. The chain links TRBV27 to TRBJ2-1; D unclear. The CDR3 is 14 residues long. V was shortened by 0 bases and J by 10 bases, with 13 bases between the two germline ends. In germline, CDR1 is MNHEY, CDR2 SMNVEV (reference sequence).

The chain combines TRBV7-3 with TRBJ2-1; 10 bases are shared with TRBD2. CDR1 SGHTA and CDR2 FQGTGA come from the germline V gene. V lost 4 bases and J lost 4; bases outside the gene matches: 4. The CDR3 covers 15 residues. Here the CDR3 reads CASSSTSGVYNEQFF. In DNA form, the CDR3 reads TGTGCCAGCAGCTCCACTAGCGGGGTGTACAATGAGCAGTTCTTC.

This chain joins TRBV24-1 and TRBJ2-7; 7 bases map to TRBD1. The ends lost 4 bases at V and 4 bases at J; junction bases unmatched: 3. The CDR3 extends over 13 amino acids. Germline lookup yields CDR1 KGHDR and CDR2 SFDVKD. The CDR3 loop reads CATSEQGLYEQYF. Written as DNA, the CDR3 is TGTGCCACCAGTGAACAGGGGTTGTACGAGCAGTACTTC.

The gene calls are TRBV7-3 and TRBJ2-7; 12 nucleotides align to TRBD2. With 1 base clipped from V and 2 bases from J, the junction kept 27 bases outside the gene matches. Germline V CDR1 and CDR2: SGHTA, FQGTGA. This CDR3 has 24 amino acids. DNA for the CDR3: TGTGCCAGCAGCTTAAGGCCCGACCGGGACACAGAGCCGGGACTAGCGGGTTTTACCTACGAGCAGTACTTC. As protein: CASSLRPDRDTEPGLAGFTYEQYF.

This clone was detected a few times. The chain recombines TRBV7-2 with TRBJ1-3, with 7 bases aligning to TRBD1. CDR3 length: 16 amino acids. With V trimmed by 5 bases and J by 2 bases, 9 bases remained unmatched. CDR1 and CDR2 from the germline V gene are SGHTA and FQGNSA. The DNA for the CDR3 is TGTGCCAGCAGCCCGAGACAGGGAGGGACTGGAAACACCATATATTTT. It specifies CASSPRQGGTGNTIYF.

The rearrangement joins TRBV19 to TRBJ1-2; a weak D match, TRBD1 (6 bases). V was pared by 4 bases and J by 13 bases, with 19 bases between. Germline CDR1 LNHDA, CDR2 SQIVND (reference sequence). The CDR3 runs to 13 residues. Written as DNA, the CDR3 is TGTGCCAGTAGTACACAGGGTAATGTCGTTCCCACCTTC. It encodes CASSTQGNVVPTF. Using reference TRBV19 and TRBJ1-2 for the parts outside the CDR3, the full variable domain is DGGITQSPKYLFRKEGQNVTLSCEQNLNHDAMYWYRQDPGQGLRLIYYSQIVNDFQKGDIAEGYSVSREKKESFPLTVTSAQKNPTAFYLCASSTQGNVVPTFGSGTRLTVV.

This rearrangement joins TRBV7-3 to TRBJ1-5; no reliable D call. This CDR3 has 15 amino acids. From germline, CDR1 is SGHTA and CDR2 FQGTGA. Trimming left V 5 bases short and J 5 bases short, with 16 bases between. CDR3 loop: CASSPLGQPHQPQHF. CDR3 bases: TGTGCCAGCAGCCCGTTGGGCCAGCCACATCAGCCCCAGCATTTT. Combining the CDR3 with reference TRBV7-3 and TRBJ1-5 gives the whole variable domain GAGVSQTPSNKVTEKGKYVELRCDPISGHTALYWYRQSLGQGPEFLIYFQGTGAADDSGLPNDRFFAVRPEGSVSTLKIQRTERGDSAVYLCASSPLGQPHQPQHFGDGTRLSIL.

The CDR3 reads CASSSPGQGNYEQYF. The DNA of the CDR3 is TGTGCCAGCAGCTCACCGGGGCAGGGGAACTACGAGCAGTACTTC. The V gene is TRBV5-4, the J gene TRBJ2-7; possibly TRBD1 for D (6 bases). Germline lookup yields CDR1 SGHNT and CDR2 YYREEE (reference sequence). The ends were cut back, 3 bases at V and 3 bases at J, with 16 bases in the middle. The CDR3 totals 15 residues.

This clone has more than one count but fewer than ten. This rearrangement joins TRBV4-3 to TRBJ1-1; no clear D gene. The germline CDR1 and CDR2 sequences are LGHNA and YSLEER. Deletions cut 1 base from V and 2 bases from J, with 11 bases between. The CDR3 sequence is 15 residues long. The CDR3 loop is CASSQGLGINTEAFF. The CDR3 nucleotides are TGCGCCAGCAGCCAAGGGTTGGGGATAAACACTGAAGCTTTCTTT.

DNA of the CDR3: TGTGCCAGCAGTTCCACGGACAGGGTGAGTGGCTACACCTTC. It specifies CASSSTDRVSGYTF. This chain joins TRBV13 and TRBJ1-2, with TRBD1 matching 8 bases. The J segment lost 7 bases and the V segment lost 6 bases, leaving 10 bases of the junction unmatched. The CDR3 contains 14 residues. Per the germline V gene, CDR1 is PRHDT and CDR2 is FYEKMQ (reference sequence).

CDR3 bases: TGTGCGTCGGGACAGCTAAACACTGAAGCTTTCTTT. It specifies CASGQLNTEAFF. This chain links TRBV19 with TRBJ1-1; 7 bases are shared with TRBD1. The V gene's germline CDR1 is LNHDA and CDR2 SQIVND (reference sequence). The CDR3 extends over 12 amino acids.

This chain uses TRBV7-2 with TRBJ2-1; a possible D gene is TRBD1 (5 bases). V was pared by 3 bases and J by 8 bases, with 8 bases between. The CDR3 contains 12 residues. In germline, CDR1 is SGHTA, CDR2 FQGNSA. CDR3 DNA sequence: TGTGCCAGCAGCTTTACCAGGGATGAGCAGTTCTTC. Its protein is CASSFTRDEQFF.

The rearrangement joins TRBV7-3 to TRBJ2-2, with D tentatively TRBD1 or TRBD2 (5 bases each). The CDR3 is 16 amino acids. The germline V and J ends were trimmed by 5 bases and 0 bases, with 13 bases remaining between them. Germline loops: CDR1 SGHTA, CDR2 FQGTGA. This CDR3 reads CASSEGPVANTGELFF. The CDR3 DNA follows: TGTGCCAGCAGCGAGGGACCGGTAGCGAACACCGGGGAGCTGTTTTTT.

The chain uses TRBV7-3 and TRBJ2-7; D is unresolved. The V end lost 6 bases, the J end lost 3 bases, and 15 bases lay between the germline ends. Germline V CDR1 and CDR2: SGHTA, FQGTGA. The CDR3 spans 14 residues. The DNA of the CDR3 is TGTGCCAGCAGTAACCGAGAGGAGAACTACGAGCAGTACTTC. Translating gives CASSNREENYEQYF.

The chain has TRBV6-5 and TRBJ2-3, with 8 bases that match TRBD2. After removal of 2 bases from V and 6 bases from J, the junction contained 10 bases not matched to a gene. CDR1 MNHEY and CDR2 SVGAGI come from the germline V gene. The CDR3 totals 16 residues. CDR3 nucleotide sequence: TGTGCCAGCAGTTACACATTCGCGGGAGGTGTGGATACGCAGTATTTT. Amino acids: CASSYTFAGGVDTQYF.

CDR3 DNA: TGTGCCAGCAGTTTAACAGTTAATCAGCCCCAGCATTTT. This codes for CASSLTVNQPQHF. The chain links TRBV12-3 or TRBV12-4 to TRBJ1-5, with no clear D. The CDR3 sequence is 13 residues long. V lost 2 bases and J lost 4, with 6 bases in between.

The chain joins TRBV5-5 to TRBJ2-1, with D unclear. Trimming took off 1 base at V and 4 bases at J, with 12 bases between the two ends. Germline CDR1 and CDR2: SGHKS and YYEKEE (reference sequence). The CDR3 contains 15 residues. Written as DNA, the CDR3 is TGTGCCAGCAGCTTGACAGCCTCGCGTTACAATGAGCAGTTCTTC. Amino acid sequence: CASSLTASRYNEQFF.

The rearrangement links TRBV2 to TRBJ1-2, with D perhaps TRBD1 (6 bases). The CDR3 runs to 15 residues. Germline V gives CDR1 SNHLY, CDR2 FYNNEI. Trimming removed 3 bases at V and 7 bases at J, with 18 bases between. As DNA, the CDR3 is TGTGCCAGCAGTGATCTTCCAGGGGAGGGTTTTGGCTACACCTTC. Amino acid sequence: CASSDLPGEGFGYTF.

The chain employs TRBV7-3 and TRBJ2-7; the D is unclear. This CDR3 has 14 amino acids. V lost 5 bases and J 1 base, leaving 12 bases between the germline ends. CDR1 is SGHTA and CDR2 is FQGTGA in the germline V gene. The CDR3, as DNA: TGTGCCAGCAGCCTACAGACTGGGTCCTACGAGCAGTACTTC. Its protein is CASSLQTGSYEQYF.

The chain couples TRBV5-4 to TRBJ2-3, with D hard to call. V gave up 0 bases and J gave up 2 bases, with 7 bases separating them. This CDR3 region has 14 residues. Germline CDR1 is SGHNT and CDR2 is YYREEE (reference sequence). CDR3 in DNA: TGTGCCAGCAGCTTGGAAGCAGTCACAGATACGCAGTATTTT. This encodes CASSLEAVTDTQYF.

The chain combines TRBV9 with TRBJ2-7; 10 bases align to TRBD2. The CDR3 spans 15 residues. Trimming cost V 2 bases and J 3 bases; bases outside gene matches: 5. Per germline, CDR1 SGDLS and CDR2 YYNGEE. The CDR3 reads CASSVSGGAIYEQYF. The CDR3 bases are TGTGCCAGCAGCGTCAGCGGGGGGGCTATCTACGAGCAGTACTTC.

The rearrangement joins TRBV30 to TRBJ1-2; 7 bases align to TRBD1. The CDR3 sequence is 13 residues long. The V segment lost 3 bases and the J segment 2 bases; nucleotides outside the gene matches: 3. In germline, CDR1 is GTSNPN, CDR2 SVGIG (reference sequence). DNA for the CDR3: TGTGCCTGGAGCCCGACAGGGAACTATGGCTACACCTTC. This gives the protein CAWSPTGNYGYTF. The variable domain in full, completed from reference TRBV30 and TRBJ1-2, reads SQTIHQWPATLVQPVGSPLSLECTVEGTSNPNLYWYRQAAGRGLQLLFYSVGIGQISSEVPQNLSASRPQDRQFILSSKKLLLSDSGFYLCAWSPTGNYGYTFGSGTRLTVV.

The chain couples TRBV10-3 to TRBJ2-1; 11 bases agree with TRBD2. CDR3 size: 19 residues. V trimming: 4 bases; J trimming: 6 bases; junction bases outside the gene matches: 17. The germline gives CDR1 ENHRY, CDR2 SYGVKD. The DNA for the CDR3 is TGTGCCATCAGTGGCAGACAGGGGGTACTAGCGGGAGCGGGCAATGAGCAGTTCTTC. Its protein is CAISGRQGVLAGAGNEQFF.

V usage is TRBV28 and J usage is TRBJ1-1; 7 positions agree with TRBD1. Trimming at V came to 6 bases and at J to 4 bases, leaving 11 bases not matched to a gene. CDR3 size: 15 residues. Germline assignment: CDR1 MDHEN and CDR2 SYDVKM. The CDR3 spells CASSGTAKRITEAFF. CDR3 in DNA: TGTGCCAGCAGCGGGACAGCAAAAAGGATCACTGAAGCTTTCTTT.

Comment on this clone: A read error may account for a junction end that differs from germline. The V and J genes are TRBV7-7 and TRBJ2-3, with D possibly matching TRBD1 (6 bases). CDR3 length: 15 amino acids. From germline, CDR1 is SSHAT and CDR2 FNYEAQ (reference sequence). The CDR3 DNA follows: TGTGCTAGCAGCCCCGTGGGGGCGGGCACAGATACGCAGTATTTT. Amino acids: CASSPVGAGTDTQYF.

In its sample, this clone was seen once. J is TRBJ2-1 and V is TRBV13; 10 positions agree with TRBD1. CDR1 is PRHDT, CDR2 FYEKMQ, per germline (reference sequence). J was trimmed by 2 bases and V by 5 bases; bases with no gene match: 6. The CDR3 contains 16 residues. CDR3 bases: TGTGCCAGCAGCCTACGGACAGGGGGGGCCTACAATGAGCAGTTCTTC. This encodes CASSLRTGGAYNEQFF.

The V gene is TRBV6-6, the J gene TRBJ1-2; D not certain. This CDR3 spans 13 amino acids. Trimming took 2 bases from V and 6 from J, leaving 10 bases between them. Germline CDR1 reads MNHNY; CDR2 reads SVGAGI (reference sequence). CDR3 protein: CASSYVSADGYTF. CDR3 DNA: TGTGCCAGCAGTTACGTCTCAGCAGATGGCTACACCTTC.

The J gene is TRBJ2-3, the V gene TRBV5-1, with 11 bases lining up with TRBD1. V shed 3 bases, J shed 6 bases, and the junction held 9 bases outside the gene matches. CDR1 and CDR2 from the germline V gene are SGHRS and YFSETQ. This CDR3 spans 16 amino acids. The CDR3 loop reads CASSWTGGEGADTQYF. The CDR3 DNA reads as TGCGCCAGCAGCTGGACAGGGGGCGAGGGTGCGGATACGCAGTATTTT.

The rearrangement links TRBV3-1 (or the pseudogene TRBV3-2) to TRBJ1-5; D ambiguous. Trimming pared 2 bases from V and 0 bases from J, leaving 8 bases between. This CDR3 comprises 15 residues. Per the germline V gene, CDR1 is LGHDT and CDR2 is YNNKEL (reference sequence). CDR3 residues: CASSQTPLSNQPQHF. The CDR3, as DNA: TGTGCCAGCAGCCAAACACCACTTAGCAATCAGCCCCAGCATTTT.

This clone was seen only once. The chain is built from TRBV25-1 and TRBJ2-5; a possible D gene is TRBD1 (6 bases). Germline CDR1 is MGHDK and CDR2 is SYGVNS. The ends were cut back, 2 bases at V and 4 bases at J, with 14 bases in the middle. The CDR3 covers 15 residues. This CDR3 reads CASSERDRHGETQYF. CDR3 nucleotides: TGTGCCAGCAGTGAACGAGACAGGCACGGAGAGACCCAGTACTTC.

The chain combines TRBV6-2 or TRBV6-3 with TRBJ1-5, with D tentatively TRBD1 (6 bases). The CDR3 runs to 16 residues. Trimming removed 2 bases at V and 5 bases at J, with 16 bases between. Germline CDR1 MNHEY, CDR2 SVGEGT. The CDR3 is CASSYEAGASYQPQHF. The CDR3 coding sequence is TGTGCCAGCAGTTACGAGGCAGGGGCGTCCTATCAGCCCCAGCATTTT.

The rearrangement uses TRBV5-5 and TRBJ1-1, with 8 bases aligning to TRBD1. With 1 base clipped from V and 7 bases from J, the junction kept 3 bases outside the gene matches. The CDR3 has 13 residues. Per germline, CDR1 SGHKS and CDR2 YYEKEE (reference sequence). The CDR3 sequence: CASSLQGASEAFF. The CDR3, as DNA: TGTGCCAGCAGCTTGCAGGGGGCCAGTGAAGCTTTCTTT.